The 8 T cell receptor beta chains listed next were all sequenced from one sample in a study of blood T cell repertoires in COVID-19. Produced via immunoSEQ multiplex PCR; TCRdb's table is partial and in-frame only. Of roughly 360,000 clones listed, under 85% are singletons. Sequenced sample: PBMCs or T cells enriched from blood (not recorded which). These receptors were taken from a woman in her forties or fifties who had recovered from COVID-19.

V usage is TRBV30 and J usage is TRBJ1-6; 9 bases agree with TRBD1. Germline CDR1 GTSNPN, CDR2 SVGIG (reference sequence). Unmatched junction bases numbered 9, after V lost 3 bases and J lost 9 bases. The length of the CDR3 is 15 residues. The CDR3 protein is CAWSTGQGSSSPLHF. The CDR3 region has the DNA TGTGCCTGGAGCACGGGACAGGGTAGTTCTTCACCCCTCCACTTT.

This rearrangement joins TRBV11-2 to TRBJ1-1, with 7 bases that match TRBD1. The V and J ends lost 4 bases and 7 bases, in that order; junction bases with no gene match: 9. The CDR3 sequence is 14 residues long. Per the germline V gene, CDR1 is SGHAT and CDR2 is FQNNGV. CDR3 sequence reads: CASSSGGTVNEAFF. The CDR3, as DNA: TGTGCCAGCAGCTCAGGGGGGACGGTGAATGAAGCTTTCTTT.

The chain uses TRBV2 and TRBJ1-5; D is perhaps TRBD1 (5 bases). The V end was cut by 3 bases, the J end by 5 bases, with 11 bases between. This CDR3 spans 14 amino acids. Germline V gives CDR1 SNHLY, CDR2 FYNNEI. CDR3 DNA sequence: TGTGCCAGCAGTGATTCAGGGTCGGATCAGCCCCAGCATTTT. Translating gives CASSDSGSDQPQHF.

The chain is built from TRBV20-1 and TRBJ2-3, with 11 bases matching TRBD2. In germline, CDR1 is DFQATT, CDR2 SNEGSKA (reference sequence). Trimming cost V 3 bases and J 6 bases; bases outside gene matches: 5. This CDR3 region has 14 residues. The CDR3: CSASPLAGGDTQYF. The CDR3 bases are TGCAGTGCTAGTCCTCTAGCGGGAGGCGATACGCAGTATTTT.

CDR3 sequence (DNA): TGTGCCAGCAGCCAAACACGCCGGGACTTCGATACGCAGTATTTT. It codes for CASSQTRRDFDTQYF. V gene TRBV14 combines with J gene TRBJ2-3; tentative D call: TRBD2 (6 bases). The germline V gene has CDR1 SGHDN and CDR2 FVKESK. This CDR3 region has 15 residues. V was cut by 2 bases and J by 6 bases, with 15 bases left in between.

The genes are TRBV5-1 and TRBJ1-2; 9 nucleotides agree with TRBD1. The V gene end was trimmed by 4 bases and the J gene end by 4 bases; junction bases not matched to a gene: 17. The germline V gene has CDR1 SGHRS and CDR2 YFSETQ. CDR3 length: 18 amino acids. The CDR3 DNA is TGCGCCAGCAGCCGGGGGCCCATGCGGACAGGGGAGATCTATGGCTACACCTTC. Protein sequence: CASSRGPMRTGEIYGYTF.

This chain joins TRBV27 and TRBJ1-2; 8 positions match TRBD1. The germline V gene has CDR1 MNHEY and CDR2 SMNVEV (reference sequence). Losses at the gene ends were 5 bases for V and 1 base for J; bases not matched to a gene: 6. This CDR3 comprises 15 residues. The CDR3 spells CASSPLDRGNYGYTF. The DNA for the CDR3 is TGTGCCAGCAGTCCCCTCGACAGGGGTAACTATGGCTACACCTTC.

The rearrangement uses TRBV18 and TRBJ2-5; tentatively, D is TRBD2 (5 bases). V was clipped by 3 bases and J by 5 bases, with 10 bases between them. This CDR3 contains 13 residues. CDR1 and CDR2 from the germline V gene are KGHSH and LQKENI. The CDR3 is CASSPLAGETQYF. The DNA of the CDR3 is TGTGCCAGCTCACCGCTAGCCGGGGAGACCCAGTACTTC.